This T cell receptor beta chain was captured in a study of Ad26.COV2.S vaccination and SARS-CoV-2 variants. Study as a whole: Intramuscular Ad26.COV2.S doses were given once or twice, 56 days apart. Overall study results and limits: Estimates derived from TCR breadth and depth analyses may have underestimated total T cell responses.

As to treatment: around 19 received Ad26.COV2.S at low or high dose, single or two shots; 5 received placebo; per-sample allocation not given. Collection of the samples took place on day 63 after the first injection of vaccine or placebo. Adults aged 18-55 years in Boston included the donor. Data came from immunoSEQ multiplex PCR; TCRdb stores just in-frame clones and leaves some out. The sample includes a few hundred thousand clones, 89% of them seen just once. On this clone: Its antigen is still unknown.

Germline CDR1 reads SGHVS; CDR2 reads FNYEAQ. CDR3 length: 14 amino acids. V lost 8 bases and J 5 bases, leaving 18 bases between the germline ends. The starting material was peripheral blood, obtained in a trial of Ad26.COV2.S vaccine versus placebo. The J gene is TRBJ1-1, the V gene TRBV7-6, with unresolved D. The receptor comes from a person aged 18-65 years who received the Ad26.COV2.S COVID-19 vaccine or a placebo. The CDR3 loop is CASYAISGRTEAFF. In DNA form, the CDR3 reads TGTGCCAGCTATGCCATATCCGGCAGGACTGAAGCTTTCTTT.